The 4 T cell receptor beta chains in this list originate from one sample, sequenced in a study of regulatory T cells in long-lasting Graves disease. Time point defined: persistent/refractory GD, antithyroid drugs over 5 years with positive TRAb. RNA extracted from PBMCs served as the sequencing template. Arm-PCR of CDR3 regions with iRepertoire HTBI primers generated TCR beta libraries. TCRdb re-called the multiplex PCR reads through MiXCR, storing one row per CDR3 protein. The table has 350,000 to 450,000 distinct CDR3 sequences, about 20% seen once; the top ten hold around 21%. The sample here was peripheral blood mononuclear cells (PBMCs), taken when the disease was refractory, from a patient treated with antithyroid drugs. The receptor source for this set is a female donor with Graves disease.

In its sample, this clonotype was seen a few times. J is TRBJ1-3 and V is TRBV13, with D unresolved. CDR1 and CDR2 from the germline V gene are PRHDT and FYEKMQ (reference sequence). The CDR3 contains 12 residues. V was trimmed by 3 bases and J by 6 bases, leaving 6 bases between them. CDR3 nucleotides: TGTGCCAGCAGCTTCCAGTCAAACACCATATATTTT. Amino acids: CASSFQSNTIYF.

The V and J genes are TRBV6-1 and TRBJ2-7; 8 nucleotides agree with TRBD2. The germline V gene encodes CDR1 MNHNS and CDR2 SASEGT. V was pared by 6 bases and J by 1 base, with 14 bases of the junction left unmatched. The CDR3 sequence is 17 residues long. CDR3 nucleotide sequence: TGTGCCAGCAGACCTTCCATCGGTACTAGCGGATCCTACGAGCAGTACTTC. It yields the protein CASRPSIGTSGSYEQYF.

CDR3 region: CASSPRMGVEKLFF. CDR3 bases: TGTGCCAGCAGTCCCCGAATGGGCGTTGAAAAACTGTTTTTT. The rearrangement uses TRBV14 and TRBJ1-4, with unresolved D. The CDR3 is 14 residues long. Trimming cost V 6 bases and J 7 bases, with 15 bases left between them. Germline V gene sequence: CDR1 SGHDN, CDR2 FVKESK.

In its sample, this clonotype was seen a few times. This chain connects TRBV7-2 to TRBJ2-1; TRBD1 matches at 7 bases. The V segment lost 3 bases and the J segment 8 bases; nucleotides outside the gene matches: 10. Germline V CDR1 and CDR2: SGHTA, FQGNSA. This CDR3 region has 15 residues. CDR3 protein: CASSLKTGAPYEQFF. CDR3 coding DNA: TGTGCCAGCAGCTTGAAAACAGGGGCCCCCTATGAGCAGTTCTTC. Full variable domain (remainder filled in from reference TRBV7-2 and TRBJ2-1): GAGVSQSPSNKVTEKGKDVELRCDPISGHTALYWYRQSLGQGLEFLIYFQGNSAPDKSGLPSDRFSAERTGGSVSTLTIQRTQQEDSAVYLCASSLKTGAPYEQFFGPGTRLTVL.